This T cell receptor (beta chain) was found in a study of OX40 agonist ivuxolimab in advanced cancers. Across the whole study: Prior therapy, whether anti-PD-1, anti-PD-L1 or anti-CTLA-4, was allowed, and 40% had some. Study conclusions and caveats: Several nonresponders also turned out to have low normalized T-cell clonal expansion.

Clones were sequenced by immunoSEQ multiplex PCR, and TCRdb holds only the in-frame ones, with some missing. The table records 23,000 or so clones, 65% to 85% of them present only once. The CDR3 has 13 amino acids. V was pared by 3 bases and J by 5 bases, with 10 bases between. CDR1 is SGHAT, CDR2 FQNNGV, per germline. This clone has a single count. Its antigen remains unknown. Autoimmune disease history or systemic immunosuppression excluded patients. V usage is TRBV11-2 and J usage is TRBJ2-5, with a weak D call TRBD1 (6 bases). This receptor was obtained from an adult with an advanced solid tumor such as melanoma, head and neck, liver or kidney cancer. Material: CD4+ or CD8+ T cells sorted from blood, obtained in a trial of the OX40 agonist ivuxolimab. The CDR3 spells CASSFRGLETQYF. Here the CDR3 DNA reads TGTGCCAGCAGCTTCAGGGGTCTGGAGACCCAGTACTTC.